This paragraph covers one T cell receptor (beta chain) sequence. Its antigen remains unknown. The data originate from a study of T cell responses to AZD1222 COVID-19 vaccine. Some clones are missing from TCRdb's copy, which holds only in-frame ones; the method was immunoSEQ multiplex PCR. The sample includes roughly 150,000 clones, about 90% of them seen just once. Study-wide findings and caveats: Clonal diversity may have been underestimated, and the donors were mostly white British, with more females than males.

CDR1 and CDR2 (germline): SGHTA, FQGNSA. Trimming left V 1 base short and J 0 bases short, with 11 bases between. CDR3 length: 16 residues. Specimen: peripheral blood, collected on day 0 of AZD1222 vaccination. This clonotype was sampled from an adult in good health. The chain combines TRBV7-2 with TRBJ2-3, with no clear D. CDR3 sequence: CASSLEIVASTDTQYF. The CDR3 DNA is TGTGCCAGCAGCTTAGAAATTGTCGCAAGCACAGATACGCAGTATTTT.